The clone carrying this TCR beta chain appeared a few times. The antigen is not known. Unique molecular identifiers were incorporated when the TCRbeta library was constructed. TCRdb redid the calling of the PCR reads with MiXCR, one entry per CDR3 protein. Of fewer than 550,000 distinct CDR3 sequences listed, about 10% are singletons. The sample is drawn from a study of T-cell reconstitution after alpha-beta-depleted transplantation in children. Findings and limits, study-wide: Surviving recipient T cells and intrathymic progenitors accounted for some patients' high TCRbeta diversity at day 60. At the one-year point after transplant, T-cell counts and TCRbeta diversity were found to come mostly from T cells that had been newly produced.

Trimming cost V 2 bases and J 6 bases; bases outside gene matches: 7. This CDR3 is built from 15 residues. Germline CDR1 is MNHEY and CDR2 is SVGAGI. The J gene is TRBJ2-1, the V gene TRBV6-5, with 7 nucleotides matching TRBD2. Sequencing was performed on PBMCs, taken before TCRalphabeta/CD19-depleted stem cell transplant. The clonotype comes from a child between 2 and 9 years old with inherited bone marrow failure, due to receive a stem cell transplant. This chain's CDR3 is CASSYGLGVINEQFF. The CDR3 bases are TGTGCCAGCAGTTACGGACTAGGGGTTATCAATGAGCAGTTCTTC.